The T cell receptor (beta chain) under discussion was sequenced for a study of shared clonotypes between healthy human individuals. Study details: Used for every donor were three CD4 naive, three CD4 memory, two CD8 naive and one CD8 memory plate.

Germline CDR1 reads LNHDA; CDR2 reads SQIVND (reference sequence). CDR3 length: 15 amino acids. V was clipped by 3 bases and J by 4 bases; unmatched bases: 4. The method was immunoSEQ multiplex PCR; TCRdb's version includes in-frame clones alone and lacks a portion of them. The data hold hundreds of thousands of clones, with 72% observed a single time. As concerns this clone: The same CDR3 can be traced to other DNA sequences in this sample.

Sequenced sample: memory CD4+ T cells sorted from blood. Subset given: CD45RA-negative fraction. The chain is built from TRBV19 and TRBJ2-1; 9 bases match TRBD2. The TCR originated in a young woman in good health. In DNA, the CDR3 is TGTGCCAGTAGTATTGAAGCGGGAGGATACAATGAGCAGTTCTTC. Translation: CASSIEAGGYNEQFF.